This passage covers 15 T cell receptor beta chains from one sample sequenced in a study of blood T cells in healthy people across ages. It was with a sample-barcoded 5' primer and a J-beta primer mix that a second PCR of about 6 to 12 cycles was run. MiXCR was run by TCRdb on the 5' RACE reads, yielding one entry per CDR3 protein. The sample consists of 1.2 million to 1.5 million distinct CDR3 sequences, 42% of them appearing once. Source material: blood. These receptors came from a woman between 18 and 29 years old in good health.

V and J are TRBV20-1 and TRBJ2-7, with 10 bases fitting TRBD2. The CDR3 has 13 residues. From germline, CDR1 is DFQATT and CDR2 SNEGSKA (reference sequence). J gave up 3 bases and V 6 bases, and 5 bases lay outside the gene matches. The CDR3 region has the DNA TGCAGTGCAAGGACTAGCGGCTTCTACGAGCAGTACTTC. This encodes CSARTSGFYEQYF.

This clonotype occurred once. The J gene is TRBJ2-4, the V gene TRBV12-3 or TRBV12-4; 7 bases match TRBD1. TRBJ2-7 matches the DNA end more closely, so the J call is doubtful. The CDR3 spans 12 residues. The CDR3 nucleotides are TGTGCCAGCAGAAGACAGGGCTTCGAGCAGTACTTC. It specifies CASRRQGFEQYF.

This rearrangement joins TRBV5-5 to TRBJ2-3; 7 nucleotides align to TRBD2. The CDR3 has 17 residues. The germline gives CDR1 SGHKS, CDR2 YYEKEE (reference sequence). V shed 2 bases and J 8 bases; nucleotides not matched to a gene: 17. The CDR3 is CASSFSGAGVPPGTQYF. Here the CDR3 DNA reads TGTGCCAGCAGCTTTTCCGGGGCGGGGGTTCCACCCGGTACGCAGTATTTT.

The chain employs TRBV12-3 or TRBV12-4 and TRBJ1-2; tentative D call: TRBD1 (5 bases). The V end lost 8 bases, the J end lost 6 bases, and 19 bases lay between the germline ends. The CDR3 length is 14 residues. CDR3 DNA sequence: TGTGCCAGCGCCCGGGACGGCAATTGGGATGGCTACACCTTC. Its protein is CASARDGNWDGYTF.

This clonotype was recorded a few times. The CDR3 region has the DNA TGTGCCAGCAGCGACGACCAGCTAGCCAAAAACATTCAGTACTTC. This codes for CASSDDQLAKNIQYF. The rearrangement joins TRBV7-9 to TRBJ2-4; D unresolved. V was clipped by 5 bases and J by 0 bases, with 11 bases between them. The germline gives CDR1 SEHNR, CDR2 FQNEAQ (reference sequence). The CDR3 has 15 residues.

The V call is TRBV5-1, the J call TRBJ2-3, with 11 bases fitting TRBD2. This CDR3 has 15 amino acids. The V and J ends lost 2 bases and 7 bases, in that order; junction bases with no gene match: 6. CDR1 SGHRS and CDR2 YFSETQ come from the germline V gene. The CDR3 nucleotides are TGCGCCAGCAGCTTACTAGCGGGAGAGGGAAATACGCAGTATTTT. Translating gives CASSLLAGEGNTQYF.

The rearrangement joins TRBV5-1 to TRBJ2-1, with 7 nucleotides matching TRBD2. V was pared by 8 bases and J by 5 bases, with 10 bases of the junction left unmatched. The CDR3 is made up of 14 amino acids. From germline, CDR1 is SGHRS and CDR2 YFSETQ. In DNA form, the CDR3 reads TGCGCCAGTTCGGCGGGAGCGATTAACAATGAGCAGTTCTTC. It yields the protein CASSAGAINNEQFF.

This clonotype has a handful of counts. V and J are TRBV20-1 and TRBJ1-5; the D gene is possibly TRBD1 (5 bases). This CDR3 region has 14 residues. Germline V lookup: CDR1 DFQATT, CDR2 SNEGSKA (reference sequence). Trimming took off 0 bases at V and 6 bases at J, with 12 bases between the two ends. The CDR3 coding sequence is TGCAGTGCTAGAGATTGGGGGGGGACTCAGCCCCAGCATTTT. It encodes CSARDWGGTQPQHF.

V is TRBV28 and J is TRBJ1-2, with D uncertain. The CDR3 covers 12 residues. Looked up from germline, CDR1 is MDHEN and CDR2 is SYDVKM. V gave up 8 bases and J gave up 3 bases, with 10 bases separating them. The CDR3 sequence: CASGREYYGYTF. In nucleotides, the CDR3 is TGTGCCAGCGGCCGGGAATACTATGGCTACACCTTC.

The chain combines TRBV11-3 with TRBJ1-2; D may be TRBD1 (6 bases). V lost 5 bases and J lost 8, with 15 bases in between. CDR3 length equals 13 residues. Germline V lookup: CDR1 SGHNT, CDR2 YENEEA. In nucleotides, the CDR3 is TGTGCCAGCAGCAGTATCAGGGGTAGCGGCTACACCTTC. It specifies CASSSIRGSGYTF.

The gene calls are TRBV6-2 or TRBV6-3 and TRBJ1-1; the match to TRBD1 covers 10 bases. The CDR3 is made up of 15 amino acids. V lost 4 bases to trimming and J lost 3 bases; unmatched junction nucleotides: 5. Germline V lookup: CDR1 MNHEY, CDR2 SVGEGT. The CDR3: CASSSRGTGDTEAFF. DNA for the CDR3: TGTGCCAGCAGTTCCCGTGGGACAGGGGACACTGAAGCTTTCTTT.

This chain links TRBV4-1 with TRBJ2-7, with a possible D match to TRBD2 (6 bases). V lost 4 bases and J 2 bases, leaving 15 bases between the germline ends. The CDR3 sequence is 15 residues long. Per germline, CDR1 MGHRA and CDR2 YSYEKL. This CDR3 reads CASSPDRRGTYEQYF. The CDR3 nucleotides read TGCGCCAGCAGCCCAGACCGGAGGGGTACCTACGAGCAGTACTTC.

The sample holds a few counts of this clonotype. The chain uses TRBV20-1 and TRBJ2-5, with 7 nucleotides matching TRBD2. Per germline, CDR1 DFQATT and CDR2 SNEGSKA (reference sequence). This CDR3 has 16 residues. V lost 5 bases and J lost 2; bases outside the gene matches: 14. Here the CDR3 DNA reads TGCAGTGCTCCCCGACGGACTAGTGGGGTACAAGAGACCCAGTACTTC. It codes for CSAPRRTSGVQETQYF.

This chain's CDR3 is CASSQDTGAMNTEAFF. The CDR3 region has the DNA TGTGCCAGCAGCCAAGATACAGGGGCCATGAACACTGAAGCTTTCTTT. This chain joins TRBV3-1 and TRBJ1-1; 7 nucleotides align to TRBD1. The CDR3 totals 16 residues. Trimming removed 0 bases from V and 0 bases from J; junction bases left unmatched: 4. Germline V gene lookup returns CDR1 LGHDT and CDR2 YNNKEL (reference sequence). The whole variable domain, remainder taken from reference TRBV3-1 and TRBJ1-1, is DTAVSQTPKYLVTQMGNDKSIKCEQNLGHDTMYWYKQDSKKFLKIMFSYNNKELIINETVPNRFSPKSPDKAHLNLHINSLELGDSAVYFCASSQDTGAMNTEAFFGQGTRLTVV.

This clonotype was seen a few times. This chain connects TRBV19 to TRBJ2-4; D gene ambiguous. CDR1 LNHDA and CDR2 SQIVND come from the germline V gene (reference sequence). Trimming pared 4 bases from V and 7 bases from J, leaving 17 bases between. CDR3 length equals 15 residues. CDR3 sequence (DNA): TGTGCCAGTAGTAGCCCCGCCCGGTTGGGGAACATTCAGTACTTC. This translates into CASSSPARLGNIQYF.